The 10 T cell receptor beta chains given below trace back to one sample, sequenced in a study of cytomegalovirus exposure and HLA in healthy donors (dated by TCRdb to about 2017). Receptor amplification or capture employed the immunoSEQ multiplex PCR assay. For the multiplex PCR, a mixture combining 60 forward primers for TCR Vbeta segments and 13 reverse primers for TCR Jbeta segments was used. In TCRdb, the immuneACCESS table is reduced to in-frame sequences with V and J assigned. These tables do not hold every clone; where another copy was compared, an unresolved V gene accounts for under half, and the others remain unexplained. In this sample the table shows approximately 300,000 clones, around four fifths of which occur a single time. Roughly 2% of the sample comes from the top ten. The material sequenced was PBMCs. The receptors shown here come from a woman aged 40 to 55 in good health and CMV-seropositive.

This clone was picked up a small number of times. J is TRBJ2-7 and V is TRBV7-9; D not resolved. This CDR3 has 11 residues. Looked up from germline, CDR1 is SEHNR and CDR2 is FQNEAQ (reference sequence). V was pared by 5 bases and J by 3 bases, with 5 bases between. CDR3 sequence: CASSPLYEQYF. CDR3 DNA: TGTGCCAGCAGCCCCCTCTACGAGCAGTACTTC.

This sequence joins TRBV18 and TRBJ1-5, with a possible D match to TRBD1 (6 bases). The V end was cut by 4 bases, the J end by 2 bases, with 12 bases between. This CDR3 comprises 15 residues. Per the germline V gene, CDR1 is KGHSH and CDR2 is LQKENI. The CDR3 spells CASSRDIGGNQPQHF. CDR3 coding DNA: TGTGCCAGCTCACGGGACATCGGAGGCAATCAGCCCCAGCATTTT.

The chain combines TRBV29-1 with TRBJ2-2; 9 bases are a match to TRBD2. This CDR3 comprises 16 residues. After removal of 6 bases from V and 6 bases from J, the junction contained 14 bases not matched to a gene. Per the germline V gene, CDR1 is SQVTM and CDR2 is ANQGSEA. The CDR3 reads CSVGRRIAGVPGELFF. In DNA form, the CDR3 reads TGCAGCGTCGGACGAAGGATAGCGGGAGTCCCCGGGGAGCTGTTTTTT.

Worth noting for this clone: The same CDR3 is also encoded by other DNA sequences in this sample. The rearrangement uses TRBV9 and TRBJ2-1; 7 nucleotides line up with TRBD2. The junction had 0 bases not matched to a gene; V was cut back by 3 bases and J by 0 bases. The CDR3 extends over 14 amino acids. The germline CDR1 and CDR2 sequences are SGDLS and YYNGEE. CDR3: CASSAGGSYNEQFF. The CDR3 DNA reads as TGTGCCAGCAGCGCGGGAGGCTCCTACAATGAGCAGTTCTTC.

The rearrangement links TRBV4-2 to TRBJ1-4; TRBD1 is a possible D gene (6 bases). This CDR3 spans 15 amino acids. With 1 base removed from V and 8 bases from J, the gap between germline ends came to 14 bases. Germline V gives CDR1 LGHNA, CDR2 YNFKEQ. The DNA for the CDR3 is TGTGCCAGCAGCCAAGTCCCGGACAGTTCCGAAAAACTGTTTTTT. This gives the protein CASSQVPDSSEKLFF.

This chain links TRBV12-2 with TRBJ1-2; TRBD1, as called in the table, went unchecked against the DNA. TRBV12-2 is flagged as a pseudogene. The CDR3 runs 15 residues. CDR3 DNA sequence: TGTGCAAGTCGCTACAGGGGGCGGGCTAACTATGGCTACACCTTC. This encodes CASRYRGRANYGYTF.

The table lists this clone with a count of one. The chain uses TRBV28 and TRBJ1-1; tentative D call: TRBD1 (6 bases). The CDR3 is made up of 16 amino acids. Per germline, CDR1 MDHEN and CDR2 SYDVKM. V lost 5 bases and J 3 bases, leaving 19 bases between the germline ends. The CDR3 region has the DNA TGTGCCAGCAGTGACCCGGGACACCGGTCGGACACTGAAGCTTTCTTT. Translation: CASSDPGHRSDTEAFF.

This chain joins TRBV11-1 and TRBJ2-3, with 14 bases fitting TRBD2. This CDR3 has 18 residues. Germline lookup yields CDR1 SGHAT and CDR2 FQDESV (reference sequence). V was clipped by 5 bases and J by 2 bases; unmatched bases: 9. CDR3 DNA: TGTGCCAGCAGCCCCCGACTAGCGGGAGGGCCTTCCACAGATACGCAGTATTTT. It yields the protein CASSPRLAGGPSTDTQYF.

The rearrangement joins TRBV27 to TRBJ1-6; D possibly corresponds to TRBD1 (5 bases). Deletions cut 6 bases from V and 9 bases from J, with 15 bases between. The CDR3 sequence is 14 residues long. Per germline, CDR1 MNHEY and CDR2 SMNVEV (reference sequence). The CDR3 bases are TGTGCCAGCAGACGGGACTCCATAGGTTCACCCCTCCACTTT. It is translated as CASRRDSIGSPLHF.

This chain joins TRBV29-1 and TRBJ2-3, with 10 bases matching TRBD2. With V trimmed by 7 bases and J by 6 bases, 7 bases remained unmatched. Germline CDR1 reads SQVTM; CDR2 reads ANQGSEA. The CDR3 has 13 amino acids. The CDR3 spells CSGAPSGSDTQYF. The DNA for the CDR3 is TGCAGCGGGGCCCCTAGCGGGAGTGATACGCAGTATTTT.